This TCR beta chain was identified during a study of radiation and T cells in renal cell carcinoma. Profiling relied on immunoSEQ multiplex PCR, and the TCRdb table lists in-frame clones only, not all of them. The sample records some 100,000 clones, 65% to 90% being singletons. The CDR3 covers 17 residues. The germline V and J ends were trimmed by 2 bases and 1 base, with 17 bases remaining between them. In germline, CDR1 is MNHNS, CDR2 SASEGT. The time point is: blood 4 weeks post-SBRT, at nephrectomy. Treatment described: 15 Gy SBRT to primary tumor, nephrectomy 4 weeks later. The tumor was a clear cell renal cell carcinoma.

The chain is built from TRBV6-1 and TRBJ2-5; D possibly corresponds to TRBD1 (5 bases). The sequencing used blood, collected from a patient whose treatment included radiotherapy and nephrectomy. The TCR originated in a man in his 60s with renal cell carcinoma. CDR3 coding DNA: TGTGCCAGCAGTGAATATCCAGCCCTAAGGGGCCAAGAGACCCAGTACTTC. It translates to CASSEYPALRGQETQYF.